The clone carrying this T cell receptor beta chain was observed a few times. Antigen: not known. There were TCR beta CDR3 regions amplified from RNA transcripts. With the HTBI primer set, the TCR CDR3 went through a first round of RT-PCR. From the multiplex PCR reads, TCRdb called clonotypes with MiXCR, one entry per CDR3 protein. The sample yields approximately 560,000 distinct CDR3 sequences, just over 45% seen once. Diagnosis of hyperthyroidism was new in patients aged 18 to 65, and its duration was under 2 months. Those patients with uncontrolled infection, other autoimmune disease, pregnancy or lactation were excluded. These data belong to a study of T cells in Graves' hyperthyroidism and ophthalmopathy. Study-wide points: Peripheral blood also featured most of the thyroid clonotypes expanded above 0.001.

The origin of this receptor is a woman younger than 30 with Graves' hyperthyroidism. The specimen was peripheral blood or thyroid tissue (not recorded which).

CDR3 sequence (DNA): TGCAGTGCTCATTCCCGCAATCAGCCCCAGCATTTT. Translation gives CSAHSRNQPQHF. The chain links TRBV20-1 to TRBJ1-5; D gene ambiguous. This CDR3 has 12 residues. Germline loops: CDR1 DFQATT, CDR2 SNEGSKA (reference sequence). V shed 5 bases and J shed 2 bases, with 7 bases lying between them.